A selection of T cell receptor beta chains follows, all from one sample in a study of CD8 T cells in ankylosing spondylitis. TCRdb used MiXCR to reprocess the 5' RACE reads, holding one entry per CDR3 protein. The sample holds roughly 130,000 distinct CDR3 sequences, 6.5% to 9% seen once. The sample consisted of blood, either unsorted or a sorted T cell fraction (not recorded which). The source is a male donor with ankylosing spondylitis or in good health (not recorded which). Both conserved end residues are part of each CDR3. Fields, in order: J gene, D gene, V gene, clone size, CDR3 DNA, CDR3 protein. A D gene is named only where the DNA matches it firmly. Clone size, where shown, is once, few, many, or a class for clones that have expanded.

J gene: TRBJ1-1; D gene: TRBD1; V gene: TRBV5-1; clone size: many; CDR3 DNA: TGCGCCAGCAGCGTAGGGGGCGCCGGGAACACTGAAGCTTTCTTT; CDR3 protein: CASSVGGAGNTEAFF
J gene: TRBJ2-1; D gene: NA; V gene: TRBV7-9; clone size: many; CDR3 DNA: TGTGCCAGCAGCTTAGACACCTCCTACAATGAGCAGTTCTTC; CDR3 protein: CASSLDTSYNEQFF
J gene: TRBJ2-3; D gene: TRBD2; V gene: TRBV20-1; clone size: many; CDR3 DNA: TGCAGTGCCCCTACCCAACCGACTAGCGGGAGGCCAGATACGCAGTATTTT; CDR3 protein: CSAPTQPTSGRPDTQYF
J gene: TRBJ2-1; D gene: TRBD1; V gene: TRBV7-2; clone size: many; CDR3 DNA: TGTGCCAGCAGCTTTACGGGACAGGGGGCCTACAATGAGCAGTTCTTC; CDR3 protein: CASSFTGQGAYNEQFF
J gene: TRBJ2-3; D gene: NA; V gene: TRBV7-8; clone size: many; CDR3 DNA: TGTGCCAGCAGCTTAACGCGAGGTGGGGGGGATACGCAGTATTTT; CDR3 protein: CASSLTRGGGDTQYF
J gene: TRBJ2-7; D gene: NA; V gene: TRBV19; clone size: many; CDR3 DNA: TGTGCCAGTAGTATTGCCCCCGGGTCCTCCTACGAGCAGTACTTC; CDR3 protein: CASSIAPGSSYEQYF
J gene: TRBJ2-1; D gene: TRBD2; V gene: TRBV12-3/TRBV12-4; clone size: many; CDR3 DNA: TGTGCCAGCAGCCTCGGGACTATTAATGAGCAGTTCTTC; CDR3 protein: CASSLGTINEQFF
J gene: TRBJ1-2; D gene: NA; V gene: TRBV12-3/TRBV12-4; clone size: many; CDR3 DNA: TGTGCCAGCAGATTTGACGGGGGGACGATAGGCTACACCTTC; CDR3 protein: CASRFDGGTIGYTF
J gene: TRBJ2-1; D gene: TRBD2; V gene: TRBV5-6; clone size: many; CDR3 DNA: TGTGCCAGCAGCTTGGCCGGGGTAGCGGGGGCTGGGGACAATGAGCAGTTCTTC; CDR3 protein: CASSLAGVAGAGDNEQFF
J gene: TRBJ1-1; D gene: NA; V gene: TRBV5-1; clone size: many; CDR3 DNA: TGCGCCAGCAGCCCCAATCTGGACGGGGAGGAGGGTACATTT; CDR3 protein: CASSPNLDGEEGTF
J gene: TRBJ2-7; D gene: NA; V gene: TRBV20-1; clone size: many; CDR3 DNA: TGCAGTGCTAGTACCAGGCCTCTCTCCTACGAGCAGTACTTC; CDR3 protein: CSASTRPLSYEQYF
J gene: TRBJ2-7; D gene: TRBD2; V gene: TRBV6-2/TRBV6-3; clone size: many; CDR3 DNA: TGTGCCAGCGCCGGGACTAGCGAGTCCGAGCAGTACTTC; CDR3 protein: CASAGTSESEQYF
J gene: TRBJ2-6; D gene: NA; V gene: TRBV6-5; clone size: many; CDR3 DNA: TGTGCCAGCAGTTACTGGGGACCCAGCTCTGGGGCCAACGTCCTGACTTTC; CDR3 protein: CASSYWGPSSGANVLTF
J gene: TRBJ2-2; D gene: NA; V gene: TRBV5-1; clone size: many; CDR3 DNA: TGCGCCAGCAGCCCAGGAATCTTGAACACCGGGGAGCTGTTTTTT; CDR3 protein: CASSPGILNTGELFF
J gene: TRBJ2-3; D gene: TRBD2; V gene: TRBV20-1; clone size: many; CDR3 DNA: TGCAGTGCGGGACTAGCGGGAGGCCCAGATACGCAGTATTTT; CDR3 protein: CSAGLAGGPDTQYF
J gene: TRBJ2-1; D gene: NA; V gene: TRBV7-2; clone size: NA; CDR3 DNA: TGTGCCAGCAGCGGAGAGGTCAATGAGCAGTTCTTC; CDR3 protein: CASSGEVNEQFF
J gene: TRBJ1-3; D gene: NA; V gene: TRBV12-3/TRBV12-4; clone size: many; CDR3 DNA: TGTGCCAGCAGTTTACGGGACTCTGGAAACACCATATATTTT; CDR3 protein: CASSLRDSGNTIYF
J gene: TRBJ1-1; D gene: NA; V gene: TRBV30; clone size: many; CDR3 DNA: TGTGCCTGGAGGGGCCGGGGACGAGGAAACACTGAAGCTTTCTTT; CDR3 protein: CAWRGRGRGNTEAFF
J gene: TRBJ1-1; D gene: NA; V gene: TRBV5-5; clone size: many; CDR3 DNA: TGTGCCAGCAGCTTGAACTATTATGTGAACACTGAAGCTTTCTTT; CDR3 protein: CASSLNYYVNTEAFF
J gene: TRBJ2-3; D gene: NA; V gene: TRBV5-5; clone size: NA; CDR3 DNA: TGTGCCAGCAGCTTGGCTTTAGAGGCAACAGATACGCAGTATTTT; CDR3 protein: CASSLALEATDTQYF
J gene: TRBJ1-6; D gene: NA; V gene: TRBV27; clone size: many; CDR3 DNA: TGTGCCAGCAGTTTTGAGCCTCTCTCCTATAATTCACCCCTCCACTTT; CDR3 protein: CASSFEPLSYNSPLHF
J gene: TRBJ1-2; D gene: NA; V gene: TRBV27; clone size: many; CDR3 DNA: TGTGCCAGCAGTTATTCCGAGTCAGGGGCATACTATGGCTACACCTTC; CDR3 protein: CASSYSESGAYYGYTF
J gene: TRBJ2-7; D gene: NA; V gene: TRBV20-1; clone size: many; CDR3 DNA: TGCAGTGCTATCCCACAGCGCGAGCCTACCTACGAGCAGTACTTC; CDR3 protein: CSAIPQREPTYEQYF
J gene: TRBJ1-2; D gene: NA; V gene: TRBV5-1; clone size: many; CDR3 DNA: TGCGCCAGCAGCCCTTCTGACGGCGACTATGGCTACACCTTC; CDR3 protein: CASSPSDGDYGYTF
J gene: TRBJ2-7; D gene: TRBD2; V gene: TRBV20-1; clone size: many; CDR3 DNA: TGCAGTGCTAGAGGCGGGAGACACTACGAGCAGTACTTC; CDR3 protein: CSARGGRHYEQYF
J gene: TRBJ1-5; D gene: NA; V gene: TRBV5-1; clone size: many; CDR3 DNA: TGCGCCAGCAGCCCCGCTGGGGGGGATTATCAGCCCCAGCATTTT; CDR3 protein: CASSPAGGDYQPQHF
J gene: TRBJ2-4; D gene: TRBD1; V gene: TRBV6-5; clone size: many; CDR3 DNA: TGTGCCAGCAGTTCCGTTAGACAGGGCCAAAACATTCAGTACTTC; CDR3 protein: CASSSVRQGQNIQYF
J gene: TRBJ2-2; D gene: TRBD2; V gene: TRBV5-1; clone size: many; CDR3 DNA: TGCGCCAGCAGCTATGGACTAGCGGGACCCGGGGAGCTGTTTTTT; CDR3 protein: CASSYGLAGPGELFF
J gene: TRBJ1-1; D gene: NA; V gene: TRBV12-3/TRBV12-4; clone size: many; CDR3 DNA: TGTGCCAGCACCTTGTCTTTGTCAGACGAAGCTTTCTTT; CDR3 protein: CASTLSLSDEAFF
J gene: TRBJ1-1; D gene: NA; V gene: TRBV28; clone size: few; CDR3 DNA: TGTGCCAGCTTTTCCCAATCGATAATGAACACTGAAGCTTTCTTT; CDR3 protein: CASFSQSIMNTEAFF
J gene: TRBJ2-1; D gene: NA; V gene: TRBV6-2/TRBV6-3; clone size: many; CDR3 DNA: TGTGCCAGCAGTAACCAGGGTCCCAATGAGCAGTTCTTC; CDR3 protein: CASSNQGPNEQFF
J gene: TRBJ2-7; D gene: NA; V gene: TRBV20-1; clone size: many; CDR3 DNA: TGCAGTGTAGACCCATTCGACGAGCAGTACTTC; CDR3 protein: CSVDPFDEQYF
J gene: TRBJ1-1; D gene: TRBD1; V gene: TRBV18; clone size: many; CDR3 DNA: TGTGCCAGCTCACAAGGACAGGGCAACACTGAAGCTTTCTTT; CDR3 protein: CASSQGQGNTEAFF
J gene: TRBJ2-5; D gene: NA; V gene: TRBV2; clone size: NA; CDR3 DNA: TGTGCCAGCAGAGAGATAGTGGGAGAGACCCAGTACTTC; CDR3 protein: CASREIVGETQYF
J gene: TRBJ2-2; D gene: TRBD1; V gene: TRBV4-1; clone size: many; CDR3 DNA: TGCGCCAGCAGACCCGGACAGGACAGTCCCGGGGAGCTGTTTTTT; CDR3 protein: CASRPGQDSPGELFF
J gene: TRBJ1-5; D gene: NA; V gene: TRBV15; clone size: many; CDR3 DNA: TGTGCCACCAGCTTAAGACAAGACTTTAGGCCCCAGCATTTT; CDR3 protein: CATSLRQDFRPQHF
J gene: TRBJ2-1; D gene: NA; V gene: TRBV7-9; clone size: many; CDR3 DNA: TGTGCCAGCATCATCTCAGGGGTCAATGAGCAGTTCTTC; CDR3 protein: CASIISGVNEQFF
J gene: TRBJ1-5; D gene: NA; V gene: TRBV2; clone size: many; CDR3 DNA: TGTGCCAGCACCGGAACGTATAGCAATCAGCCCCAGCATTTT; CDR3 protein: CASTGTYSNQPQHF
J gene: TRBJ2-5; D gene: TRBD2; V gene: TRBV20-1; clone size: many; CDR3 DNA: TGCAGCGGCACTAGCGGCAAAGAGACCCAGTACTTC; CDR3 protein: CSGTSGKETQYF
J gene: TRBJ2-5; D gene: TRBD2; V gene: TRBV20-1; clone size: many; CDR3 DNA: TGCAGTGCTAGCGCTCTACTAGCGGGGGTCCAAGAGACCCAGTACTTC; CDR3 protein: CSASALLAGVQETQYF
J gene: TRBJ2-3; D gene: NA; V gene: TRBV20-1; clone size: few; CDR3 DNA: TGCAGTGCTAGAGGGCAGTACTTAGATACGCAGTATTTT; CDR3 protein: CSARGQYLDTQYF
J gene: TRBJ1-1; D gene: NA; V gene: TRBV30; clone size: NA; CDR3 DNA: TGTGCCTGGGGTGTAACGCGGAACACTGAAGCTTTCTTT; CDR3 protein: CAWGVTRNTEAFF
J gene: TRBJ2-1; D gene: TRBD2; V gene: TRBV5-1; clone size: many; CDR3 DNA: TGCGCCAGCAGTTACTCGCCGGGACTAGCATCCAATGAGCAGTTCTTC; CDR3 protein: CASSYSPGLASNEQFF
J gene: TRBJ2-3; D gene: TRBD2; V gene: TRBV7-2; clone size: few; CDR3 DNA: TGTGCCAGCAGCTTTCGGGGGGGCGGGAGCACAGATACGCAGTATTTT; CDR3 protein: CASSFRGGGSTDTQYF
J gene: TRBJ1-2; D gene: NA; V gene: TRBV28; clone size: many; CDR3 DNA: TGTGCCAGCAGTGCCTGGGCCTCTGGTGGCTACACCTTC; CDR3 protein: CASSAWASGGYTF